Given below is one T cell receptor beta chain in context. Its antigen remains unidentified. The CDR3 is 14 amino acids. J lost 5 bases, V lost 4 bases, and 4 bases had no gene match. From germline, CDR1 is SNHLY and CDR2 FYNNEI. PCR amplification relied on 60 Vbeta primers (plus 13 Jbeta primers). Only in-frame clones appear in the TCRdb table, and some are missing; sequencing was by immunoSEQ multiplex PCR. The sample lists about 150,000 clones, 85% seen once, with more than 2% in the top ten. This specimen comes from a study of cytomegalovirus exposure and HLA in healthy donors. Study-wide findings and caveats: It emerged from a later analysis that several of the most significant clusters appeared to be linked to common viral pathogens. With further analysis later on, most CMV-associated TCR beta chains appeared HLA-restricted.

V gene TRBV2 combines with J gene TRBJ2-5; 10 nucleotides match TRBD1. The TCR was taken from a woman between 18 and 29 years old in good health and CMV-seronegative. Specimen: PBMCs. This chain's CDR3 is CASSAGQGPETQYF. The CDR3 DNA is TGTGCCAGCAGTGCGGGACAGGGGCCGGAGACCCAGTACTTC.